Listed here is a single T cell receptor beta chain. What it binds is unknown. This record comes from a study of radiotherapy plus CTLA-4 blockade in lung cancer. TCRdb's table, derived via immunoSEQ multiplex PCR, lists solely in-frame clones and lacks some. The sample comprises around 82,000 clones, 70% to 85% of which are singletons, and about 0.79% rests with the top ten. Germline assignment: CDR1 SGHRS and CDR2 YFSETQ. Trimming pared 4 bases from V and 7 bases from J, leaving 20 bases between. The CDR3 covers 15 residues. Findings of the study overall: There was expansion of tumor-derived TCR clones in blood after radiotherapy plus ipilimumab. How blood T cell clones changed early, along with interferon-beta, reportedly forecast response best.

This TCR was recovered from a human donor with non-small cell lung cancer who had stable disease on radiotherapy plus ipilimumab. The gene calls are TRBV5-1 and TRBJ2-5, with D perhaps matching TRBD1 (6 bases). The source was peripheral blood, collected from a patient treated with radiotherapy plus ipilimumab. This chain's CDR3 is CASSLDSLIRGTQYF. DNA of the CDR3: TGCGCCAGCAGCCTGGACAGCCTAATTCGTGGGACCCAGTACTTC.